Each of the 20 T cell receptor beta chains below was sequenced from the same sample in a study of PD-1 blockade in classical Hodgkin lymphoma. Time point described: newly diagnosed, previously untreated cHL patient sample. The table came from immunoSEQ multiplex PCR; TCRdb's copy has only in-frame clones and leaves some out. The sample has 20,000 to 25,000 clones; approximately 93% are singletons. Sequencing input: peripheral blood mononuclear cells (PBMCs). Receptors were obtained from a human donor with classical Hodgkin lymphoma.

This clone was observed a single time. The junction departs from the called germline gene at one end, perhaps through a read error. This chain joins TRBV10-3 and TRBJ1-2; D gene unclear. The V gene's germline CDR1 is ENHRY and CDR2 SYGVKD. The CDR3 covers 12 residues. DNA of the CDR3: TGTGCCATCAGTGAAAATACTATGGCTACGGCCTTC. Protein sequence: CAISENTMATAF.

The genes are TRBV5-1 and TRBJ1-5; TRBD1 is a possible D gene (6 bases). With 4 bases removed from V and 0 bases from J, the gap between germline ends came to 11 bases. The germline V gene encodes CDR1 SGHRS and CDR2 YFSETQ. The CDR3 totals 15 residues. For the CDR3, the DNA is TGCGCCAGCAGCGTGGAGGGGGGTAGCAATCAGCCCCAGCATTTT. Translated, it gives CASSVEGGSNQPQHF.

This chain uses TRBV9 with TRBJ2-5; tentatively, D is TRBD2 (6 bases). The CDR3 totals 13 residues. Germline V CDR1 and CDR2: SGDLS, YYNGEE. Trimming took off 1 base at V and 4 bases at J, with 8 bases between the two ends. Here the CDR3 reads CASSVIGGETQYF. In nucleotides, the CDR3 is TGTGCCAGCAGCGTAATCGGGGGAGAGACCCAGTACTTC.

This clone was detected once. The chain is built from TRBV19 and TRBJ2-1, with 9 bases matching TRBD1. With 6 bases clipped from V and 4 bases from J, the junction kept 7 bases outside the gene matches. The CDR3 covers 15 residues. The germline V gene has CDR1 LNHDA and CDR2 SQIVND (reference sequence). The CDR3 loop is CASSLGQGSYNEQFF. CDR3 nucleotides: TGTGCCAGTAGCCTAGGACAGGGGTCTTACAATGAGCAGTTCTTC.

This chain joins TRBV30 and TRBJ1-4; D unclear. The V end lost 1 base, the J end lost 4 bases, and 10 bases lay between the germline ends. The length of the CDR3 is 14 residues. Germline V gives CDR1 GTSNPN, CDR2 SVGIG (reference sequence). The CDR3 sequence: CAWSGRESNEKLFF. In nucleotides, the CDR3 is TGTGCCTGGAGTGGACGGGAAAGTAATGAAAAACTGTTTTTT.

V usage is TRBV7-2 and J usage is TRBJ1-4, with D tentatively TRBD1 (6 bases). There are 14 residues in the CDR3. V was cut by 0 bases and J by 7 bases, with 9 bases left in between. Germline CDR1 and CDR2: SGHTA and FQGNSA. The CDR3 region is CASSLATGSEKLFF. The DNA of the CDR3 is TGTGCCAGCAGCTTAGCTACAGGGTCTGAAAAACTGTTTTTT.

The J gene is TRBJ1-1, the V gene TRBV30, with unresolved D. The ends were cut back, 5 bases at V and 0 bases at J, with 13 bases in the middle. Per germline, CDR1 GTSNPN and CDR2 SVGIG (reference sequence). The length of the CDR3 is 14 residues. For the CDR3, the DNA is TGTGCCTGGGGAGATGATGGAATGAACACTGAAGCTTTCTTT. Translated, it gives CAWGDDGMNTEAFF.

The chain recombines TRBV11-2 with TRBJ1-2, with 7 bases that match TRBD1. The CDR3 spans 15 residues. CDR1 and CDR2 from the germline V gene are SGHAT and FQNNGV. V was clipped by 1 base and J by 8 bases; unmatched bases: 10. The CDR3 is CASSLAQGLIGGYTF. CDR3 sequence (DNA): TGTGCCAGCAGCTTAGCACAGGGGCTCATCGGGGGCTACACCTTC.

In its sample, this clone was seen once. The genes are TRBV7-9 and TRBJ1-4; D is perhaps TRBD1 (5 bases). Trimming pared 11 bases from V and 3 bases from J, leaving 19 bases between. This CDR3 has 15 residues. Germline assignment: CDR1 SEHNR and CDR2 FQNEAQ (reference sequence). DNA of the CDR3: TGTGCCCGCTCAACGGGGGAGGGAGCTAATGAAAAACTGTTTTTT. Amino acids: CARSTGEGANEKLFF.

This chain connects TRBV6-6 to TRBJ1-1, with TRBD1 matching 9 bases. The CDR3 loop spans 16 amino acids. J lost 4 bases, V lost 6 bases, and 12 bases had no gene match. CDR1 MNHNY and CDR2 SVGAGI come from the germline V gene (reference sequence). CDR3 sequence: CASRGDREGVGTEAFF. The CDR3, as DNA: TGTGCCAGCAGAGGGGACAGGGAAGGGGTTGGCACTGAAGCTTTCTTT.

V is TRBV19 and J is TRBJ2-3; the D gene is possibly TRBD2 (5 bases). Per germline, CDR1 LNHDA and CDR2 SQIVND (reference sequence). This CDR3 region has 13 residues. V gave up 2 bases and J gave up 4 bases, with 7 bases separating them. This CDR3 reads CASSILAADTQYF. CDR3 nucleotide sequence: TGTGCCAGTAGTATACTAGCCGCAGATACGCAGTATTTT. The full variable domain, its missing parts supplied by reference TRBV19 and TRBJ2-3, is DGGITQSPKYLFRKEGQNVTLSCEQNLNHDAMYWYRQDPGQGLRLIYYSQIVNDFQKGDIAEGYSVSREKKESFPLTVTSAQKNPTAFYLCASSILAADTQYFGPGTRLTVL.

About this clone: The same CDR3 is also encoded by other DNA sequences in this sample. The chain uses TRBV27 and TRBJ2-7; D is possibly TRBD2 (5 bases). Germline CDR1 MNHEY, CDR2 SMNVEV (reference sequence). CDR3 length: 14 residues. V was trimmed by 7 bases and J by 3 bases, leaving 16 bases between them. CDR3 in amino acids: CASTTQKGGYEQYF. DNA for the CDR3: TGTGCCAGCACCACACAAAAAGGAGGCTACGAGCAGTACTTC.

This clone was picked up one time. V usage is TRBV12-1 and J usage is TRBJ1-1. TRBV12-1 is deemed a pseudogene. The CDR3 contains 15 residues. CDR3 in amino acids: CASSSRAGRFTEAFF. The CDR3, as DNA: TGTGCCAGCAGCTCCCGTGCAGGGAGGTTCACTGAAGCTTTCTTT.

This chain uses TRBV5-5 with TRBJ2-6, with 9 bases fitting TRBD1. Germline CDR1 SGHKS, CDR2 YYEKEE (reference sequence). Trimming cost V 4 bases and J 4 bases; bases outside gene matches: 3. The CDR3 runs to 15 residues. The CDR3 spells CASSRTGDGANVLTF. CDR3 in DNA: TGTGCCAGCAGCCGGACAGGGGACGGGGCCAACGTCCTGACTTTC. The full variable domain, completed using reference TRBV5-5 and TRBJ2-6, is DAGVTQSPTHLIKTRGQQVTLRCSPISGHKSVSWYQQVLGQGPQFIFQYYEKEERGRGNFPDRFSARQFPNYSSELNVNALLLGDSALYLCASSRTGDGANVLTFGAGSRLTVL.

The chain employs TRBV30 and TRBJ1-3; D gene ambiguous. The V end was cut by 0 bases, the J end by 7 bases, with 13 bases between. Germline V gives CDR1 GTSNPN, CDR2 SVGIG (reference sequence). The CDR3 is made up of 14 amino acids. The CDR3 is CAWSVRGVGNTIYF. The DNA for the CDR3 is TGTGCCTGGAGTGTACGTGGGGTAGGCAACACCATATATTTT.

The rearrangement uses TRBV6-5 and TRBJ1-2; D is uncertain. V gave up 5 bases and J gave up 0 bases, with 7 bases separating them. The CDR3 length is 13 residues. The germline V gene has CDR1 MNHEY and CDR2 SVGAGI. The CDR3 coding sequence is TGTGCCAGCAGTCCCAAAGCTAACTATGGCTACACCTTC. Amino acids: CASSPKANYGYTF.

The chain links TRBV29-1 to TRBJ2-2; the match to TRBD2 covers 11 bases. The CDR3 consists of 15 residues. The germline CDR1 and CDR2 sequences are SQVTM and ANQGSEA. V was clipped by 6 bases and J by 5 bases; unmatched bases: 8. CDR3 coding DNA: TGCAGCGTGAGGGGATCTAGCGGGGGGACCGGGGAGCTGTTTTTT. It codes for CSVRGSSGGTGELFF.

This sequence joins TRBV7-2 and TRBJ2-1; 12 nucleotides match TRBD2. The CDR3 length is 15 residues. Germline-derived CDR1 and CDR2 are SGHTA and FQGNSA. J lost 6 bases, V lost 5 bases, and 5 bases had no gene match. This CDR3 is CASSPGLAGINEQFF. The CDR3 nucleotides are TGTGCCAGCAGCCCCGGACTAGCGGGAATCAATGAGCAGTTCTTC.

The chain couples TRBV7-3 to TRBJ2-3; 8 nucleotides match TRBD2. V shed 1 base, J shed 3 bases, and the junction held 0 bases outside the gene matches. The germline V gene encodes CDR1 SGHTA and CDR2 FQGTGA. The CDR3 has 14 amino acids. CDR3 DNA sequence: TGTGCCAGCAGCTTAATAGCGGGGACAGATACGCAGTATTTT. As protein: CASSLIAGTDTQYF. Supplemented by reference TRBV7-3 and TRBJ2-3, the full variable domain reads GAGVSQTPSNKVTEKGKYVELRCDPISGHTALYWYRQSLGQGPEFLIYFQGTGAADDSGLPNDRFFAVRPEGSVSTLKIQRTERGDSAVYLCASSLIAGTDTQYFGPGTRLTVL.

The J gene is TRBJ2-1, the V gene TRBV5-1, with 7 bases lining up with TRBD2. The CDR3 totals 14 residues. Germline-derived CDR1 and CDR2 are SGHRS and YFSETQ. The V segment lost 4 bases and the J segment 4 bases; nucleotides outside the gene matches: 5. CDR3 DNA sequence: TGCGCCAGCAGCAGGACGGGGGGATACAATGAGCAGTTCTTC. It codes for CASSRTGGYNEQFF.